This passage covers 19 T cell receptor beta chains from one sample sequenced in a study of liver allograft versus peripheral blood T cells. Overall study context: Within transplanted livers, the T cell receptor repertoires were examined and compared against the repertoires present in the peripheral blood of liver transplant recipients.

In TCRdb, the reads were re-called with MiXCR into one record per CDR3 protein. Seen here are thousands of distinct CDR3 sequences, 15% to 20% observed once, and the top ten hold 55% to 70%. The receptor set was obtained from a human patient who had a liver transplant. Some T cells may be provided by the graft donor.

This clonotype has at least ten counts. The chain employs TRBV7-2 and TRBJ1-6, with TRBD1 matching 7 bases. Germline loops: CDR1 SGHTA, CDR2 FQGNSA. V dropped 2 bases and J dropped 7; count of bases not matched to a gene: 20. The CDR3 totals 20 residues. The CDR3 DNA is TGTGCCAGCAGCTTAACCCTCAACCGGGCAGGGGGGTTCGGGAATTCACCCCTCCACTTT. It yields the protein CASSLTLNRAGGFGNSPLHF.

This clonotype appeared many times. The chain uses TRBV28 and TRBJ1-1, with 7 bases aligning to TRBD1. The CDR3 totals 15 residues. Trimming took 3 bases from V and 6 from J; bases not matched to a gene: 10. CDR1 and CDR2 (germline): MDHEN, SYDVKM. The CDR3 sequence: CASSFSITGDSEAFF. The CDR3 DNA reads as TGTGCCAGCAGTTTCTCCATCACAGGGGACTCTGAAGCTTTCTTT.

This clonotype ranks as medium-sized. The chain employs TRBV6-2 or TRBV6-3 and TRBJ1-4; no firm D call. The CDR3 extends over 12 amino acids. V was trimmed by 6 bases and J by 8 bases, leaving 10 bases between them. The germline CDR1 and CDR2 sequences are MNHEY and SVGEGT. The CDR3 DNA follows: TGTGCCAGCAGATACCCCGACGAAAAACTGTTTTTT. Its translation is CASRYPDEKLFF.

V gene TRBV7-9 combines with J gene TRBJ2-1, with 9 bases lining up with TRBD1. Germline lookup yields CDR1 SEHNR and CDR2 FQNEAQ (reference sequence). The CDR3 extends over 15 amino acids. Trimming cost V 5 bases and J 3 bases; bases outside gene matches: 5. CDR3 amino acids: CASSQGQGIYNEQFF. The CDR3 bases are TGTGCCAGCAGCCAAGGACAGGGGATCTACAATGAGCAGTTCTTC.

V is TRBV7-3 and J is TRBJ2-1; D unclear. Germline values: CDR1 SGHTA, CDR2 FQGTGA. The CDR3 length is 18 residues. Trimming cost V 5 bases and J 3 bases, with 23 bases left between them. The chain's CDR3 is CASSESTWAPAGYNEQFF. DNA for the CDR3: TGTGCCAGCAGCGAATCCACCTGGGCGCCCGCCGGCTACAATGAGCAGTTCTTC.

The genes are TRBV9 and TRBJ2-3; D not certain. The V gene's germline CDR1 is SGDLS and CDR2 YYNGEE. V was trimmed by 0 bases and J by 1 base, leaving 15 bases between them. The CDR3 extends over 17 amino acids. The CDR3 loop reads CASSVDPLVGGTDTQYF. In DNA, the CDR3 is TGTGCCAGCAGCGTAGATCCCTTGGTCGGCGGCACAGATACGCAGTATTTT.

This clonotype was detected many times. The CDR3 loop is CASSLSAANEQYF. In DNA, the CDR3 is TGTGCCAGCAGCTTATCTGCGGCCAACGAGCAGTACTTC. The chain links TRBV13 to TRBJ2-7; no reliable D call. V dropped 2 bases and J dropped 5 bases, with 10 bases sitting between them. CDR3 length: 13 amino acids. Germline V gene data show CDR1 as PRHDT and CDR2 as FYEKMQ (reference sequence).

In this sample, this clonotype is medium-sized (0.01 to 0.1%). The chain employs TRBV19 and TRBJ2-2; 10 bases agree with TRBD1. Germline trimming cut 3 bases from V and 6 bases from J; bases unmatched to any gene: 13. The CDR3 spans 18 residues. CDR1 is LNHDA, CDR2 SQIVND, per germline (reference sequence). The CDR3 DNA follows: TGTGCCAGTAGTATCGCGGGACCGGGACAGGGGTGGGCCGGGGAGCTGTTTTTT. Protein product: CASSIAGPGQGWAGELFF.

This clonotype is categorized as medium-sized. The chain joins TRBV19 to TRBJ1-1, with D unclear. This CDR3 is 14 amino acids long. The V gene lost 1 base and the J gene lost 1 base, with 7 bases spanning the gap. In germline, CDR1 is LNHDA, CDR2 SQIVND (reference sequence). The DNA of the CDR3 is TGTGCCAGTAGTATAGGTGTTGGGAACACTGAAGCTTTCTTT. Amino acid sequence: CASSIGVGNTEAFF.

CDR3 in DNA: TGTGCCAGCAGCGTAGCTTCGGGGAAGAATCAGCCCCAGCATTTT. Encoded protein: CASSVASGKNQPQHF. This chain links TRBV9 with TRBJ1-5; D remains unclear. V lost 0 bases and J lost 4, with 11 bases in between. Per the germline V gene, CDR1 is SGDLS and CDR2 is YYNGEE. CDR3 length equals 15 residues.

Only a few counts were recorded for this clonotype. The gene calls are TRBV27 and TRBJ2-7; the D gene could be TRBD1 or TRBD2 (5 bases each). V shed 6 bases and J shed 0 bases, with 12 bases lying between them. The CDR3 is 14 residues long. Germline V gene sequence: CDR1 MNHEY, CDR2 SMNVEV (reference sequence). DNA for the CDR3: TGTGCCAGCAGGGGGGACGGTCGCTCCTACGAGCAGTACTTC. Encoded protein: CASRGDGRSYEQYF.

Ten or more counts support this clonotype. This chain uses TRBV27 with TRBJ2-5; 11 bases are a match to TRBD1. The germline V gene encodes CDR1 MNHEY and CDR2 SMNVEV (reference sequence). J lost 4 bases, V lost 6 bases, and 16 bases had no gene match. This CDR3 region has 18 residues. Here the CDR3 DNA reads TGTGCCAGCAGCGACCCCAGGGAAAGGACAGGGGGCGGAGAGACCCAGTACTTC. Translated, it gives CASSDPRERTGGGETQYF.

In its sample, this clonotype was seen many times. This CDR3 reads CASSLRTDPRGRGNQPQHF. The DNA for the CDR3 is TGTGCCAGCAGTCTTCGCACCGACCCAAGGGGACGCGGCAATCAGCCCCAGCATTTT. The rearrangement links TRBV12-3 or TRBV12-4 to TRBJ1-5; D perhaps matches TRBD1 (5 bases). There are 19 residues in the CDR3. Trimming cost V 5 bases and J 2 bases, with 25 bases left between them.

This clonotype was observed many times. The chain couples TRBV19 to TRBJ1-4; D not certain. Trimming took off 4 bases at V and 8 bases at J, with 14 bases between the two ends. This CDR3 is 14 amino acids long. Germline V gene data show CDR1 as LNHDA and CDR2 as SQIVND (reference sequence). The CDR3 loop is CASSTAGFWEKLFF. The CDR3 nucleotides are TGTGCCAGTAGTACGGCGGGGTTTTGGGAAAAACTGTTTTTT.

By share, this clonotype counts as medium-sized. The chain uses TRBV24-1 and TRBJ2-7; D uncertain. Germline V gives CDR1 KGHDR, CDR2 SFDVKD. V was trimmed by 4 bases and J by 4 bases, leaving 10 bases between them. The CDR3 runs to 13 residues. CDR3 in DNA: TGTGCCACCAGTGACCTGGACGGATACGAGCAGTACTTC. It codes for CATSDLDGYEQYF.

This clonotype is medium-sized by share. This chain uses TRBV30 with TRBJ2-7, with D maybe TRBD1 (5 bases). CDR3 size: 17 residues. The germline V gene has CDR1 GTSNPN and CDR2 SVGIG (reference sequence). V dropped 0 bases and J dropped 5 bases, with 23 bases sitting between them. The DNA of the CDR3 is TGTGCCTGGAGTGTCCCCCTCACCCGTCAGGGTGATAACGAGCAGTACTTC. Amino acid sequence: CAWSVPLTRQGDNEQYF.

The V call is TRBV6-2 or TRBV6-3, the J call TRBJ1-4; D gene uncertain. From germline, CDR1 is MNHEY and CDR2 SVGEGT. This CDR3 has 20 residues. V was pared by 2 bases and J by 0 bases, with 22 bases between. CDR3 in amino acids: CASSYNTERNQFATNEKLFF. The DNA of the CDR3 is TGTGCCAGCAGTTACAACACCGAACGGAATCAATTTGCAACTAATGAAAAACTGTTTTTT.

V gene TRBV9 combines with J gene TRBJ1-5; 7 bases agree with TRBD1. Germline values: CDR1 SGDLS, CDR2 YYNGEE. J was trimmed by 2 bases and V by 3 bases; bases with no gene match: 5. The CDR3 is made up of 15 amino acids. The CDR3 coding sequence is TGTGCCAGCAGCGCCACAGGGGCTGGCAATCAGCCCCAGCATTTT. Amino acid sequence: CASSATGAGNQPQHF.

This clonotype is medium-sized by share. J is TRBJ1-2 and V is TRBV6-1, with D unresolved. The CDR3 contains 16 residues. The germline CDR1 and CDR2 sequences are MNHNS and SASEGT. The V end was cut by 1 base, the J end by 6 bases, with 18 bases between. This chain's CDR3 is CASSEDLLGPAHGYTF. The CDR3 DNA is TGTGCCAGCAGTGAAGACCTCTTGGGCCCGGCGCATGGCTACACCTTC.